The 4 T cell receptor beta chains below were found in one sample sequenced in a study of CD4 T cell repertoires in COVID-19. Libraries were prepared by immunoSEQ multiplex PCR; TCRdb keeps only in-frame clonotypes and omits some of them. The data contain over 75,000 clones, approximately 83% of them singletons. Specimen: CD4+ T cells from peripheral blood, collected after recovery from COVID-19. These receptors all stem from a human donor who had COVID-19.

The chain uses TRBV27 and TRBJ1-5; weak D call: TRBD1 (5 bases). This CDR3 is built from 14 residues. Germline CDR1 reads MNHEY; CDR2 reads SMNVEV (reference sequence). Trimming left V 8 bases short and J 7 bases short, with 18 bases between. The CDR3 here is CASDGWDPWQPQHF. The CDR3 DNA sequence: TGTGCCAGCGATGGCTGGGACCCCTGGCAGCCCCAGCATTTT.

The gene calls are TRBV11-2 and TRBJ2-7, with 11 bases aligning to TRBD2. The CDR3 has 18 residues. With 2 bases clipped from V and 3 bases from J, the junction kept 12 bases outside the gene matches. Germline V gives CDR1 SGHAT, CDR2 FQNNGV. CDR3 amino acids: CASSLQTATSGVYYEQYF. DNA for the CDR3: TGTGCCAGCAGCTTACAGACGGCGACTAGCGGGGTTTACTACGAGCAGTACTTC.

This clone has only a few counts. J is TRBJ1-6 and V is TRBV10-3; a weak D match, TRBD1 (6 bases). Trimming took off 8 bases at V and 8 bases at J, with 13 bases between the two ends. This CDR3 has 13 residues. CDR1 and CDR2 from the germline V gene are ENHRY and SYGVKD. The CDR3, as DNA: TGTGCCATCGGACCAGGGGTGGATTCACCCCTCCACTTT. It specifies CAIGPGVDSPLHF.

This clone was seen a few times. The chain recombines TRBV5-1 with TRBJ2-1, with 8 bases identical to TRBD2. The ends lost 4 bases at V and 4 bases at J; junction bases unmatched: 10. The germline V gene has CDR1 SGHRS and CDR2 YFSETQ. CDR3 length: 16 amino acids. The CDR3 DNA follows: TGCGCCAGCAGCGCCGGAAAGCGGGAGAGTTACAATGAGCAGTTCTTC. This sequence encodes CASSAGKRESYNEQFF. Variable domain in full (rest from reference TRBV5-1 and TRBJ2-1): KAGVTQTPRYLIKTRGQQVTLSCSPISGHRSVSWYQQTPGQGLQFLFEYFSETQRNKGNFPGRFSGRQFSNSRSEMNVSTLELGDSALYLCASSAGKRESYNEQFFGPGTRLTVL.